Presented here are 2 T cell receptor beta chains from one specimen sequenced in a study of CD8 T cells in ankylosing spondylitis. TCRdb re-called the 5' RACE reads with MiXCR, one entry per CDR3 protein. This sample has around 250,000 distinct CDR3 sequences; 30% to 35% occur once, and the top ten carry 4% to 5.5%. Sample: blood, either unsorted or a sorted T cell fraction (not recorded which). The receptors were gathered from a male donor with ankylosing spondylitis or in good health (not recorded which).

This clonotype was counted only a few times. The J gene is TRBJ2-3, the V gene TRBV6-1; no reliable D call. V was cut by 6 bases and J by 0 bases, with 10 bases left in between. Germline CDR1 reads MNHNS; CDR2 reads SASEGT. This CDR3 is 14 amino acids long. DNA for the CDR3: TGTGCCAGCAGCGTCCCACCTAGCACAGATACGCAGTATTTT. Protein sequence: CASSVPPSTDTQYF.

V and J are TRBV15 and TRBJ2-7; TRBD2 is a possible D gene (5 bases). This CDR3 spans 16 amino acids. V was pared by 3 bases and J by 7 bases, with 22 bases between. Germline loops: CDR1 LNHNV, CDR2 YYDKDF (reference sequence). The CDR3 loop is CATSSPGEGTRGEQYF. The CDR3 DNA follows: TGTGCCACCAGCAGTCCCGGAGAGGGAACACGGGGAGAGCAGTACTTC.